This T cell receptor (beta chain) stems from a study of T cell repertoires in cytomegalovirus infection. TCRdb itself ran the reads through MiXCR, one entry per CDR3 protein. In the table there are 640,000 or so distinct CDR3 sequences, around a third of which are singletons. About this clonotype itself: Its matching antigen is unknown.

This sample comprised cultured PBMCs, obtained from culture after CMV antigen stimulation. The clonotype originates from a human donor in good health (CMV status not recorded). Some clones in this sample may be carry-over from other donors' samples.

CDR3 protein: CARGSQGSAGELFF. CDR3 nucleotide sequence: TGTGCCAGAGGCTCACAGGGTTCGGCCGGGGAGCTGTTTTTT. The chain joins TRBV6-7 to TRBJ2-2; tentatively, D is TRBD1 (6 bases). TRBV6-7 is an ORF; its function is uncertain. The V end lost 9 bases, the J end lost 6 bases, and 17 bases lay between the germline ends. The CDR3 is 14 residues long.